What follows are 2 T cell receptor beta chains derived from one specimen sequenced in a study of blood T cell repertoires in COVID-19. The repertoire was sequenced with immunoSEQ multiplex PCR; TCRdb's copy has only in-frame clones and lacks some. The repertoire has some 120,000 clones, about 80% of them found once; the top ten carry approximately 7.6%. The sample was peripheral blood. The receptor source for this set is a man in his sixties or seventies with active or convalescent COVID-19.

This sequence joins TRBV18 and TRBJ2-7; D unresolved. V lost 4 bases and J 0 bases, leaving 7 bases between the germline ends. The CDR3 is 13 amino acids. Germline assignment: CDR1 KGHSH and CDR2 LQKENI. The CDR3 sequence is CASSRTDSYEQYF. Written as DNA, the CDR3 is TGTGCCAGCTCACGAACAGACTCCTACGAGCAGTACTTC.

This clone was counted once. The chain recombines TRBV9 with TRBJ2-1; 11 nucleotides match TRBD2. The ends lost 0 bases at V and 8 bases at J; junction bases unmatched: 4. Germline loops: CDR1 SGDLS, CDR2 YYNGEE. The CDR3 is 15 amino acids. CDR3 in amino acids: CASSVVAGGPDEQFF. The DNA for the CDR3 is TGTGCCAGCAGCGTAGTAGCGGGAGGGCCGGATGAGCAGTTCTTC. Filled out from reference TRBV9 and TRBJ2-1, the complete variable domain reads DSGVTQTPKHLITATGQRVTLRCSPRSGDLSVYWYQQSLDQGLQFLIQYYNGEERAKGNILERFSAQQFPDLHSELNLSSLELGDSALYFCASSVVAGGPDEQFFGPGTRLTVL.